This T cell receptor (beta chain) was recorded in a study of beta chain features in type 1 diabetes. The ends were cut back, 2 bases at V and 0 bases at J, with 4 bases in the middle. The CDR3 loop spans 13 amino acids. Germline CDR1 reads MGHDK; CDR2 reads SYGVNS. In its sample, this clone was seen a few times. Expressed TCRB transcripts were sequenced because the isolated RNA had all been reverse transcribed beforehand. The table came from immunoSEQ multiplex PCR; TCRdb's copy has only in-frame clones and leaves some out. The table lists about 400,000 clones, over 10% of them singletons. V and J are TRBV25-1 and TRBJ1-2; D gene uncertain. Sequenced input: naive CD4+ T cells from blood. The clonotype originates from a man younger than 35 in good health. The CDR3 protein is CASSEQANYGYTF. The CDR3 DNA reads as TGTGCCAGCAGTGAACAGGCTAACTATGGCTACACCTTC.